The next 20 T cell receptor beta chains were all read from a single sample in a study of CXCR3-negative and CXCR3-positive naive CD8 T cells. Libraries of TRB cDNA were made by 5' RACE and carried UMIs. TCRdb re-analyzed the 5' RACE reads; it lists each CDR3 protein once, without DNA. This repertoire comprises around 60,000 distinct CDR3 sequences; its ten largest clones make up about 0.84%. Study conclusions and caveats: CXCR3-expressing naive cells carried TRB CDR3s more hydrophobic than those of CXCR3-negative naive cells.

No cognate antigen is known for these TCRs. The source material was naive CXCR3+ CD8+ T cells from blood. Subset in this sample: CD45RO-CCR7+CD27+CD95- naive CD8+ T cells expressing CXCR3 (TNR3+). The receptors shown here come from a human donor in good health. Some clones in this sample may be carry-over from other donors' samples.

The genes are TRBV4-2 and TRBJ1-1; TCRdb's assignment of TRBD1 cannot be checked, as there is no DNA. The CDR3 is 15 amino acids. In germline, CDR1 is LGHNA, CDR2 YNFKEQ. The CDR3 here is CASSPSTGVNTEALF.

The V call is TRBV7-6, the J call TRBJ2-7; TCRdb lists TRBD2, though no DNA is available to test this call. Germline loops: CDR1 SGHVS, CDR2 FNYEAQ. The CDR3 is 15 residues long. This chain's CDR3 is CASSSYAGPSYEQYF.

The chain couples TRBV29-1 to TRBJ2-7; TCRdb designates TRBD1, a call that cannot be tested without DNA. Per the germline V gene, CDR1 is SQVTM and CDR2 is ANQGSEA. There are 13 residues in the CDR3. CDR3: CSVATAGVYEQYF.

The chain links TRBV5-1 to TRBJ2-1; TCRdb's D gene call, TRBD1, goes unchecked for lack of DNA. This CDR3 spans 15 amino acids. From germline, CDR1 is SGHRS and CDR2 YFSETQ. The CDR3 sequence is CASSSGTGGWNEQFF.

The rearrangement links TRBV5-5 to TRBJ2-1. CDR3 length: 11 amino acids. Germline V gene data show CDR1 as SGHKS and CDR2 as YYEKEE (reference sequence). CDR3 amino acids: CASFSYNEQFF.

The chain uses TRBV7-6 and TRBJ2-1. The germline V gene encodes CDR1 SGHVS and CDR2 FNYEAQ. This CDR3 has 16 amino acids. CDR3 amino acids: CASSLRYQLDYNEQFF.

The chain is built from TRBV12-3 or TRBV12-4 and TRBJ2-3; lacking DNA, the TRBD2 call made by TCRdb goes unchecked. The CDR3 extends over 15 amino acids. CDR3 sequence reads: CASSLLGPLTDTQYF.

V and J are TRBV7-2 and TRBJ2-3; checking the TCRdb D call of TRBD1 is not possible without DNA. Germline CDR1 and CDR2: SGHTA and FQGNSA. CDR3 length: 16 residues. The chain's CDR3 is CASSPGPGASTDTQYF. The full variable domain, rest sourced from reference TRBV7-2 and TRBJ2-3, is GAGVSQSPSNKVTEKGKDVELRCDPISGHTALYWYRQSLGQGLEFLIYFQGNSAPDKSGLPSDRFSAERTGGSVSTLTIQRTQQEDSAVYLCASSPGPGASTDTQYFGPGTRLTVL.

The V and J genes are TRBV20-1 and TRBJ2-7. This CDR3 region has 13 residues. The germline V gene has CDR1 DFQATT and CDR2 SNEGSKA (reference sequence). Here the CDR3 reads CSAKAVGLDEQYF.

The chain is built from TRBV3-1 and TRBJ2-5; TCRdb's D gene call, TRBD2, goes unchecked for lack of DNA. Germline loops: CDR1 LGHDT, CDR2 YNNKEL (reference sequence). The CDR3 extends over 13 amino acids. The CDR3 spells CASSRETSSGQYF.

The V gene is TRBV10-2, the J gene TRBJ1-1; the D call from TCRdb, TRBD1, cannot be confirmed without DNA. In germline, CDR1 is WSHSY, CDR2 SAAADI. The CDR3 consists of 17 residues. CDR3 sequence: CASSESLVAGRNTEAFF.

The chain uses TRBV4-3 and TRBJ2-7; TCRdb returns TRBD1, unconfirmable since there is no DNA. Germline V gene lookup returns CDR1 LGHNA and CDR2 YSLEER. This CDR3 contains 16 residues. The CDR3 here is CASSQDVGTGIHEQYF.

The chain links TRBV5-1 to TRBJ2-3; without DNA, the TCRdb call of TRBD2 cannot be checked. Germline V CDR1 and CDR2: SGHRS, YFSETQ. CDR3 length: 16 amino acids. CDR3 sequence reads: CASSFGLVSLTDTQYF.

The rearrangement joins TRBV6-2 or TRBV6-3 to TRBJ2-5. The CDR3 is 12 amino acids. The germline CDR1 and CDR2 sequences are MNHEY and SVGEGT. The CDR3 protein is CASIGNQETQYF.

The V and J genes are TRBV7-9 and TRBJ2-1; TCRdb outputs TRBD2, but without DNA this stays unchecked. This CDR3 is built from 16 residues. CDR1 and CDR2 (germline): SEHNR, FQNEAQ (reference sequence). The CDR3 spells CASSLVPSGSLDEQFF.

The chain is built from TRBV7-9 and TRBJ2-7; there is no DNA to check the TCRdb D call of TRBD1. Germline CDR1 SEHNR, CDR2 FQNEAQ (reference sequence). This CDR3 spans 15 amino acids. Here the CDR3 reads CASSLTPGRVDEQYF.

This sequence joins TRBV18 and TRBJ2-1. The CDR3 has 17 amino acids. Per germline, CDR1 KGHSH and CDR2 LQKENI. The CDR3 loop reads CASTPGWAESSYNEQFF. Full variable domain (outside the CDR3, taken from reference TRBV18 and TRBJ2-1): NAGVMQNPRHLVRRRGQEARLRCSPMKGHSHVYWYRQLPEEGLKFMVYLQKENIIDESGMPKERFSAEFPKEGPSILRIQQVVRGDSAAYFCASTPGWAESSYNEQFFGPGTRLTVL.

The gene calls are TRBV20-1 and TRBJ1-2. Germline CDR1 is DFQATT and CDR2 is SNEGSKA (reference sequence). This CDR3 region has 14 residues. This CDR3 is CSAREGLANYGYTF.

This CDR3 is CSVGTWNTGELFF. The chain is built from TRBV29-1 and TRBJ2-2; lacking DNA, the TRBD1 call made by TCRdb goes unchecked. This CDR3 spans 13 amino acids. Germline lookup yields CDR1 SQVTM and CDR2 ANQGSEA.

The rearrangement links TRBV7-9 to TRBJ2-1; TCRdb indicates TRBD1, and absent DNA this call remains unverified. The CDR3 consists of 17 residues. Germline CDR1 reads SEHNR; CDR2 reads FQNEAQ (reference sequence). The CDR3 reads CASSSPPRTGPDNEQFF.